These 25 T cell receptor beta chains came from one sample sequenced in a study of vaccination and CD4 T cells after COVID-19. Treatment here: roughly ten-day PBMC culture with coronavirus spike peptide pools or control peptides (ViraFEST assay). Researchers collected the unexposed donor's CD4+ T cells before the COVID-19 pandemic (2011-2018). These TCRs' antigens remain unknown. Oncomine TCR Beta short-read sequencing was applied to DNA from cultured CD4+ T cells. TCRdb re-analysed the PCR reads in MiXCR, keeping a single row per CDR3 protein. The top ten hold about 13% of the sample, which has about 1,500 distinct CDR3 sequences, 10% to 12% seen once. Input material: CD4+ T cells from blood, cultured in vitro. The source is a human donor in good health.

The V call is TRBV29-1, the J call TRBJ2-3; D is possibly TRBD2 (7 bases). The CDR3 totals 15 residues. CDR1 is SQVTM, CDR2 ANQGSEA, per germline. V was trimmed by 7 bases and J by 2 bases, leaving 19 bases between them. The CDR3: CSAEGGEGITDTQYF. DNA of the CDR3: TGCAGCGCAGAGGGGGGGGAGGGGATCACAGATACGCAGTATTTT.

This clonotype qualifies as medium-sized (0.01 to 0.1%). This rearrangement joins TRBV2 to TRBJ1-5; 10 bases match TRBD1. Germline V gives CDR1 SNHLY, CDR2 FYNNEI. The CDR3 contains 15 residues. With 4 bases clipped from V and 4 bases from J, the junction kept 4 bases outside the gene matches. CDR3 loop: CASSAWTGGNQPQHF. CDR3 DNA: TGTGCCAGCAGTGCCTGGACAGGGGGAAATCAGCCCCAGCATTTT.

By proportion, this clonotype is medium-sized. CDR3 in amino acids: CASANPAGVPYEQYF. CDR3 DNA sequence: TGTGCCTCCGCGAATCCAGCGGGAGTGCCCTACGAGCAGTACTTC. The chain is built from TRBV6-1 and TRBJ2-7, with 8 bases fitting TRBD2. Germline V gives CDR1 MNHNS, CDR2 SASEGT. This CDR3 has 15 amino acids. The V segment lost 11 bases and the J segment 2 bases; nucleotides outside the gene matches: 14.

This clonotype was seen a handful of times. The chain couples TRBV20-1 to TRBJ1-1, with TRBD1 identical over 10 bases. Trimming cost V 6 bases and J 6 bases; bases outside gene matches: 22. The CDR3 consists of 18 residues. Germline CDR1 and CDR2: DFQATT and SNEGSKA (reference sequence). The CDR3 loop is CSALKFKGTGVLSAEAFF. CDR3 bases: TGCAGTGCCTTAAAATTTAAAGGGACAGGGGTTTTAAGTGCTGAAGCTTTCTTT.

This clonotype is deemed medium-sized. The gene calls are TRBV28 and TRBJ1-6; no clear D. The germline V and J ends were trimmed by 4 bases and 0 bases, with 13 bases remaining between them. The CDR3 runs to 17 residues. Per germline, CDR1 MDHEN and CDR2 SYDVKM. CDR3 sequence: CASSSIRRSSYNSPLHF. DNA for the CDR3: TGTGCCAGCAGTTCGATTCGCAGGAGCTCCTATAATTCACCCCTCCACTTT.

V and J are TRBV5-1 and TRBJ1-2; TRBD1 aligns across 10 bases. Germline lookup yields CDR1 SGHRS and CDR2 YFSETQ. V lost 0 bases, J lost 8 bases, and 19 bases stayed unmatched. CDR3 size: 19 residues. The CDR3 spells CASSLGWGDRGRSEKGYTF. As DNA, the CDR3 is TGCGCCAGCAGCTTGGGCTGGGGGGACAGGGGAAGAAGTGAGAAGGGCTACACCTTC.

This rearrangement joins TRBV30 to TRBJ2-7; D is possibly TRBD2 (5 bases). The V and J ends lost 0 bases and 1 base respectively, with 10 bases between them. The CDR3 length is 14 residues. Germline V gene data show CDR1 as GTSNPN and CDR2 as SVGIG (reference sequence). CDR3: CAWSVRKRSYEQYF. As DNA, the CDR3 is TGTGCCTGGAGTGTACGTAAGCGGTCCTACGAGCAGTACTTC.

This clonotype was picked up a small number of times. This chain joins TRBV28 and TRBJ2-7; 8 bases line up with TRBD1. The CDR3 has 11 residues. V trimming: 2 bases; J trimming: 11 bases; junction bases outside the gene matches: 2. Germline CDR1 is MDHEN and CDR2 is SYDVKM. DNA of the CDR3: TGTGCCAGCAGTTTACAGGGGGCGAAGTACTTC. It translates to CASSLQGAKYF.

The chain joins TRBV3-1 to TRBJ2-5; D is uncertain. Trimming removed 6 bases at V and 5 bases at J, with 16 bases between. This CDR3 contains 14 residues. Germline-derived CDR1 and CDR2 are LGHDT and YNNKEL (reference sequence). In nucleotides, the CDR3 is TGTGCCAGCAGGGATGGTCCCGCCAGGGAGACCCAGTACTTC. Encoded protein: CASRDGPARETQYF.

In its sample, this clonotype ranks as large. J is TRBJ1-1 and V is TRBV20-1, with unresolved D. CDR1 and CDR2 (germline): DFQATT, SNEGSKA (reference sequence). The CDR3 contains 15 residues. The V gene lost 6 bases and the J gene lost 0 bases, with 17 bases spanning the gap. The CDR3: CSAWWETTMNTEAFF. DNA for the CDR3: TGCAGTGCGTGGTGGGAGACGACCATGAACACTGAAGCTTTCTTT.

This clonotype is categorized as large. The CDR3 DNA follows: TGTGCCAGCAGACCGGGGGGCTCTAACACTGAAGCTTTCTTT. The encoded protein is CASRPGGSNTEAFF. The J gene is TRBJ1-1, the V gene TRBV7-3, with D tentatively TRBD1 (6 bases). Looked up from germline, CDR1 is SGHTA and CDR2 is FQGTGA. The CDR3 is made up of 14 amino acids. The V and J ends lost 6 bases and 2 bases respectively, with 13 bases between them.

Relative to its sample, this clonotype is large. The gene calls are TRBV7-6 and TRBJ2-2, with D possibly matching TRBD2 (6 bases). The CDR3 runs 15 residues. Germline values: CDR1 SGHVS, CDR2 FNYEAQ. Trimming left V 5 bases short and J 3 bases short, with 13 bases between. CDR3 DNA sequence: TGTGCCAGCAGCCTCGGACCGGGGGACACCGGGGAGCTGTTTTTT. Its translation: CASSLGPGDTGELFF.

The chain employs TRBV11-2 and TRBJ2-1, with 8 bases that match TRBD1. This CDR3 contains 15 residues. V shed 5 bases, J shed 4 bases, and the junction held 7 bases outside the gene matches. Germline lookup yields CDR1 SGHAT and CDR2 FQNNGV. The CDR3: CASSRTGTGYNEQFF. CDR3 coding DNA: TGTGCCAGCAGCCGGACAGGGACGGGGTACAATGAGCAGTTCTTC.

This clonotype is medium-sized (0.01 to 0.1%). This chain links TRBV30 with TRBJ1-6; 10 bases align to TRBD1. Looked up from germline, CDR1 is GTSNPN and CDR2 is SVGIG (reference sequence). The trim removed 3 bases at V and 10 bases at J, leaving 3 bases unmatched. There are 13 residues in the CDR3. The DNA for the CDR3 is TGTGCCTGGAGCGGACAGGGGGGCTCACCCCTCCACTTT. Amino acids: CAWSGQGGSPLHF.

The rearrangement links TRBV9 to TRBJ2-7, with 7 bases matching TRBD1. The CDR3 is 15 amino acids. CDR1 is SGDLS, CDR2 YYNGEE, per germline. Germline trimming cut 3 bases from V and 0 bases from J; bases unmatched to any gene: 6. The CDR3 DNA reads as TGTGCCAGCAGCGCCGGACAGGCCACCTCCTACGAGCAGTACTTC. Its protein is CASSAGQATSYEQYF.

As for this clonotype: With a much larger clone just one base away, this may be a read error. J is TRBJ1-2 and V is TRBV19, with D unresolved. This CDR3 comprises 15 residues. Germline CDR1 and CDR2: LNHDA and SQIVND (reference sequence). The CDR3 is CASSIVVRLSDGCTF. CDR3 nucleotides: TGTGCCAGTAGTATAGTCGTACGTTTGTCGGATGGCTGCACCTTC.

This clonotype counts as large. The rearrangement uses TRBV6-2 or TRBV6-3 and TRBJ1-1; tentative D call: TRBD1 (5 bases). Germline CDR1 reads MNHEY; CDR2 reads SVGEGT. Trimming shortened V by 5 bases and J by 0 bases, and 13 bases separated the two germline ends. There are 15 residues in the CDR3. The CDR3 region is CASSRSTVMNTEAFF. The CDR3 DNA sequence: TGTGCCAGCAGTCGGTCGACAGTCATGAACACTGAAGCTTTCTTT.

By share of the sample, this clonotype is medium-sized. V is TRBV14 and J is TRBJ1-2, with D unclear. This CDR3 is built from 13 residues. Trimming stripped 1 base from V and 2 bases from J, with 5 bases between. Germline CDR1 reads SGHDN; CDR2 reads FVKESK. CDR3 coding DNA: TGTGCCAGCAGCCAAGCAGTCAACTATGGCTACACCTTC. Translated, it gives CASSQAVNYGYTF. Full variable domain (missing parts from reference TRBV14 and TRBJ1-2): EAGVTQFPSHSVIEKGQTVTLRCDPISGHDNLYWYRRVMGKEIKFLLHFVKESKQDESGMPNNRFLAERTGGTYSTLKVQPAELEDSGVYFCASSQAVNYGYTFGSGTRLTVV.

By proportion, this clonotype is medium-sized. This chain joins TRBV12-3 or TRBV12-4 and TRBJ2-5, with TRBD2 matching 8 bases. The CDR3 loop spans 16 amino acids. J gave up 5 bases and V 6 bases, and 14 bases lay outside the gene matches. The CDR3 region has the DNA TGTGCCAGCAGCCCATTGCGTCGGGGGGGTAAGGAGACCCAGTACTTC. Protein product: CASSPLRRGGKETQYF.

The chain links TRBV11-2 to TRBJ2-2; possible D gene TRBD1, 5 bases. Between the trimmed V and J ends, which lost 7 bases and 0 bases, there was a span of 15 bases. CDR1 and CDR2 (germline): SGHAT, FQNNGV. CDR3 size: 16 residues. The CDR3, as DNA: TGTGCCAGCAACAAAAAACCAGGGTCGAACACCGGGGAGCTGTTTTTT. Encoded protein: CASNKKPGSNTGELFF.

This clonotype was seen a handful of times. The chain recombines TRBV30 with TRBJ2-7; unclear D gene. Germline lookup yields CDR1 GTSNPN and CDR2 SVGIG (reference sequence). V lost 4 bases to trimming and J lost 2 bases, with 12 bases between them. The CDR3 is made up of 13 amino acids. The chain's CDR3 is CAWTRWGAYEQYF. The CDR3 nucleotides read TGTGCCTGGACCCGGTGGGGTGCCTACGAGCAGTACTTC.

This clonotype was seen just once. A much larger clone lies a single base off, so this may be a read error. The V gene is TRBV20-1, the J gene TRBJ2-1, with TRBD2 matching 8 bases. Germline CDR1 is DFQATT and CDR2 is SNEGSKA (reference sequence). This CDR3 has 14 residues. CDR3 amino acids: CSVRDQAGVLEQFF. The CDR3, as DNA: TGCAGTGTTAGAGATCAAGCGGGAGTACTTGAGCAGTTCTTC.

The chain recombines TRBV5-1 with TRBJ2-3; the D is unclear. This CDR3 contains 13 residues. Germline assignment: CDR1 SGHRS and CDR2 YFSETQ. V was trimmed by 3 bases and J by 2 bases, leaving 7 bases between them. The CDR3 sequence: CASSSKLTDTQYF. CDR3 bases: TGCGCCAGCAGCTCCAAACTCACAGATACGCAGTATTTT.

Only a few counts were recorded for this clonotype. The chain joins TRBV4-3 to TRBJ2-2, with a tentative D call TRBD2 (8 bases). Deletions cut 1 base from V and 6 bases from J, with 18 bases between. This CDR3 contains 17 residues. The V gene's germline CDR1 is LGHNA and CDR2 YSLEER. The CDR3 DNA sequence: TGCGCCAGCAGCCAAGGGGCGGGGGGACAGAAGGCCGGGGAGCTGTTTTTT. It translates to CASSQGAGGQKAGELFF.

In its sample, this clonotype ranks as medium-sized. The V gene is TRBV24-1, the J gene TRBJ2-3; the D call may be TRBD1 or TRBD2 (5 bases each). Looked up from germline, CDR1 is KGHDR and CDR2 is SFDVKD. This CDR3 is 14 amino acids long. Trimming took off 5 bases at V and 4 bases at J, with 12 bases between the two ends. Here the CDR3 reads CATSGWDEPDTQYF. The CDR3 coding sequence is TGTGCCACCAGTGGTTGGGACGAACCAGATACGCAGTATTTT.